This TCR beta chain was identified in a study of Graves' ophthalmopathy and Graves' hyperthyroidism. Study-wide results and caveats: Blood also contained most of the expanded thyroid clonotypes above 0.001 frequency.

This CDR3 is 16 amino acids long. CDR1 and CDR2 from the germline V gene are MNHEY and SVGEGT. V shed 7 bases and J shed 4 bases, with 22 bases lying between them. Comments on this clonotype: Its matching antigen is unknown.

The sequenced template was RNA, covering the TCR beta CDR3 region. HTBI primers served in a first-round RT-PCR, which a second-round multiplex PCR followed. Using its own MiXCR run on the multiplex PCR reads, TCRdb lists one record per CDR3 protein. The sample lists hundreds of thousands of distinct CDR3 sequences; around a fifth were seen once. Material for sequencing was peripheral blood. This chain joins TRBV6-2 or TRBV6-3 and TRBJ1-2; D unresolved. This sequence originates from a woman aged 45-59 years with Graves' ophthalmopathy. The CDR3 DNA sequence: TGTGCCAGCACCATAGGAGGGAATCTTGGTTCCTATGGCTACACCTTC. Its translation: CASTIGGNLGSYGYTF.